Following are 12 T cell receptor beta chains from one sample sequenced in a study of T-cell memory formation after mild COVID-19. TCRdb re-called the 5' RACE reads with MiXCR, one entry per CDR3 protein. The data show almost 350,000 distinct CDR3 sequences, about 20% seen once. Sequencing was carried out using PBMCs or a T cell subset sorted from them (not recorded which). Receptor source: a man aged 18 to 30 who had mild COVID-19 (a few samples of this study predate the infection). Cell type and time point are not known.

CDR3: CASSYISGDGYTF. The CDR3, as DNA: TGTGCCAGCAGTTATATTTCGGGTGATGGCTACACCTTC. This chain uses TRBV6-5 with TRBJ1-2; no clear D gene. Trimming removed 3 bases at V and 6 bases at J, with 11 bases between. This CDR3 contains 13 residues. In germline, CDR1 is MNHEY, CDR2 SVGAGI.

The rearrangement uses TRBV7-2 and TRBJ2-1, with D perhaps assigned TRBD1 or TRBD2 (5 bases each). Germline CDR1 and CDR2: SGHTA and FQGNSA. The CDR3 length is 15 residues. V was shortened by 6 bases and J by 6 bases, with 18 bases between the two germline ends. Here the CDR3 DNA reads TGTGCCAGCAGACGATCCGGGACCACTTCCAATGAGCAGTTCTTC. Its protein is CASRRSGTTSNEQFF. Full variable domain (outside the CDR3, taken from reference TRBV7-2 and TRBJ2-1): GAGVSQSPSNKVTEKGKDVELRCDPISGHTALYWYRQSLGQGLEFLIYFQGNSAPDKSGLPSDRFSAERTGGSVSTLTIQRTQQEDSAVYLCASRRSGTTSNEQFFGPGTRLTVL.

This clonotype was observed a few times. The chain recombines TRBV20-1 with TRBJ2-1; D remains unclear. Germline-derived CDR1 and CDR2 are DFQATT and SNEGSKA (reference sequence). V lost 6 bases and J lost 9, with 18 bases in between. The CDR3 has 13 residues. CDR3 nucleotides: TGCAGTGCCCTAAGAGTGACATTCGGTGAGCAGTTCTTC. It is translated as CSALRVTFGEQFF.

To note about this clonotype: The CDR3 end shows no conserved phenylalanine or tryptophan, and so a read error is likely. The V and J genes are TRBV7-9 and TRBJ2-5; D is possibly TRBD1 or TRBD2 (5 bases each). CDR3 length equals 12 residues. The V end lost 4 bases, the J end lost 4 bases, and 7 bases lay between the germline ends. The germline V gene encodes CDR1 SEHNR and CDR2 FQNEAQ (reference sequence). CDR3 amino acids: CASSSGRETQYV. The DNA for the CDR3 is TGTGCCAGCAGCTCAGGGAGAGAGACCCAGTACGTC.

This chain uses TRBV11-2 with TRBJ1-1; D remains unclear. The CDR3 is made up of 16 amino acids. The V end lost 5 bases, the J end lost 2 bases, and 18 bases lay between the germline ends. The germline V gene encodes CDR1 SGHAT and CDR2 FQNNGV. DNA for the CDR3: TGTGCCAGCAGCCTCGTCGGAGCAGATCCAAACACTGAAGCTTTCTTT. This gives the protein CASSLVGADPNTEAFF.

The rearrangement uses TRBV12-3 or TRBV12-4 and TRBJ2-2; D is ambiguous. The CDR3 spans 14 residues. Trimming stripped 5 bases from V and 1 base from J, with 8 bases between. In nucleotides, the CDR3 is TGTGCCAGCAGTAAAGGGCTGAACACCGGGGAGCTGTTTTTT. Amino acid sequence: CASSKGLNTGELFF.

This chain joins TRBV6-6 and TRBJ2-1, with a weak D call TRBD2 (5 bases). V was trimmed by 6 bases and J by 6 bases, leaving 18 bases between them. The CDR3 is 15 amino acids. Germline assignment: CDR1 MNHNY and CDR2 SVGAGI (reference sequence). The CDR3 nucleotides are TGTGCCAGCAGCAGACCAAGGGAAGAGGGCAATGAGCAGTTCTTC. It specifies CASSRPREEGNEQFF.

This clonotype was seen many times. V gene TRBV4-1 combines with J gene TRBJ2-5; the D gene is possibly TRBD2 (6 bases). The V gene lost 4 bases and the J gene lost 0 bases, with 6 bases spanning the gap. Per the germline V gene, CDR1 is MGHRA and CDR2 is YSYEKL. The CDR3 contains 13 residues. CDR3 region: CASSRGDQETQYF. CDR3 nucleotide sequence: TGCGCCAGCAGCCGGGGGGACCAAGAGACCCAGTACTTC.

A few counts support this clonotype. V is TRBV28 and J is TRBJ1-1, with a possible D match to TRBD1 (5 bases). Germline V gene data show CDR1 as MDHEN and CDR2 as SYDVKM. The CDR3 contains 13 residues. The germline V and J ends were trimmed by 2 bases and 11 bases, with 15 bases remaining between them. CDR3: CASSLPLGQGAFF. As DNA, the CDR3 is TGTGCCAGCAGTTTACCCCTCGGGCAGGGCGCTTTCTTT.

A few counts support this clonotype. This chain uses TRBV2 with TRBJ1-2; D is perhaps TRBD1 (5 bases). Germline V lookup: CDR1 SNHLY, CDR2 FYNNEI. CDR3 length: 12 amino acids. Trimming pared 6 bases from V and 3 bases from J, leaving 8 bases between. CDR3 loop: CASSGGDYGYTF. The CDR3 nucleotides are TGTGCCAGCAGCGGGGGTGACTATGGCTACACCTTC.

V gene TRBV20-1 combines with J gene TRBJ2-1, with TRBD1 identical over 8 bases. V shed 5 bases and J 15 bases; nucleotides not matched to a gene: 12. The CDR3 totals 12 residues. Germline CDR1 is DFQATT and CDR2 is SNEGSKA (reference sequence). This CDR3 reads CSAPKHTGGMFF. CDR3 coding DNA: TGCAGTGCTCCCAAACATACAGGGGGGATGTTCTTC.

This clonotype was seen a few times. The V gene is TRBV10-2, the J gene TRBJ2-1; TRBD1 aligns across 9 bases. The length of the CDR3 is 15 residues. Trimming cost V 6 bases and J 6 bases; bases outside gene matches: 9. Germline CDR1 WSHSY, CDR2 SAAADI. The CDR3, as DNA: TGCGCCAGCAGCCCTCCCGGGACAGGGCTCAATGAGCAGTTCTTC. This sequence encodes CASSPPGTGLNEQFF.